The 16 T cell receptor beta chains given below trace back to one sample, sequenced in a study of blood T cell repertoires in COVID-19. Method: immunoSEQ multiplex PCR; TCRdb's copy keeps in-frame clones and lacks some. Found here are approximately 140,000 clones, roughly 84% of them singletons; the top ten hold 15% to 20%. The material sequenced was peripheral blood. The source of these receptors is an elderly woman with acute or convalescent COVID-19.

This clone is a singleton in its sample. The J gene is TRBJ1-6, the V gene TRBV5-1; TRBD1 is a possible D gene (5 bases). The germline gives CDR1 SGHRS, CDR2 YFSETQ. The CDR3 sequence is 15 residues long. The V end was cut by 0 bases, the J end by 7 bases, with 11 bases between. This CDR3 is CASSLEAGGNSPLHF. DNA for the CDR3: TGCGCCAGCAGCTTGGAAGCGGGGGGAAATTCACCCCTCCACTTT. The whole variable domain, filled in from reference TRBV5-1 and TRBJ1-6, reads KAGVTQTPRYLIKTRGQQVTLSCSPISGHRSVSWYQQTPGQGLQFLFEYFSETQRNKGNFPGRFSGRQFSNSRSEMNVSTLELGDSALYLCASSLEAGGNSPLHFGNGTRLTVT.

The rearrangement joins TRBV4-1 to TRBJ1-6, with TRBD1 matching over 9 bases. The trim removed 4 bases at V and 7 bases at J, leaving 5 bases unmatched. Per the germline V gene, CDR1 is MGHRA and CDR2 is YSYEKL. This CDR3 region has 15 residues. DNA of the CDR3: TGCGCCAGCAGCCCCAGGGACAGGGAAAATTCACCCCTCCACTTT. This translates into CASSPRDRENSPLHF.

This chain links TRBV11-2 with TRBJ2-3, with a weak D call TRBD2 (6 bases). The CDR3 is 16 residues long. Per germline, CDR1 SGHAT and CDR2 FQNNGV. Between the trimmed V and J ends, which lost 5 bases and 10 bases, there was a span of 25 bases. In nucleotides, the CDR3 is TGTGCCAGCAGCCCCCTTGGAGGGACCCGGACATTAGCGCAGTATTTT. This gives the protein CASSPLGGTRTLAQYF.

This chain joins TRBV19 and TRBJ2-7, with TRBD2 matching 12 bases. Germline CDR1 reads LNHDA; CDR2 reads SQIVND (reference sequence). CDR3 length equals 15 residues. The ends lost 4 bases at V and 3 bases at J; junction bases unmatched: 4. The CDR3 reads CASSRLAGAFYEQYF. CDR3 nucleotides: TGTGCCAGTAGTAGACTAGCGGGGGCCTTCTACGAGCAGTACTTC. The entire variable domain, with the rest obtained from reference TRBV19 and TRBJ2-7, is as follows: DGGITQSPKYLFRKEGQNVTLSCEQNLNHDAMYWYRQDPGQGLRLIYYSQIVNDFQKGDIAEGYSVSREKKESFPLTVTSAQKNPTAFYLCASSRLAGAFYEQYFGPGTRLTVT.

The gene calls are TRBV3-1 (or the pseudogene TRBV3-2) and TRBJ2-7; the match to TRBD2 covers 7 bases. J was trimmed by 3 bases and V by 0 bases; bases with no gene match: 8. This CDR3 region has 16 residues. CDR1 is LGHDT, CDR2 YNNKEL, per germline (reference sequence). In DNA form, the CDR3 reads TGTGCCAGCAGCCAAGAGACCGAGGGAGGGGACTACGAGCAGTACTTC. Protein product: CASSQETEGGDYEQYF.

The chain has TRBV19 and TRBJ2-5, with 9 bases lining up with TRBD1. The length of the CDR3 is 16 residues. Trimming at V came to 4 bases and at J to 4 bases, leaving 10 bases not matched to a gene. Germline V lookup: CDR1 LNHDA, CDR2 SQIVND (reference sequence). The CDR3: CASSNFPGQGPETQYF. Written as DNA, the CDR3 is TGTGCCAGTAGTAATTTCCCGGGACAGGGCCCAGAGACCCAGTACTTC.

The chain uses TRBV2 and TRBJ1-2; TRBD1 might be the D (6 bases). The CDR3 sequence is 12 residues long. CDR1 and CDR2 (germline): SNHLY, FYNNEI. The V and J ends lost 9 bases and 6 bases respectively, with 14 bases between them. The CDR3 DNA reads as TGTGCCAGAAGGGGGGGGCCGGATGGCTACACCTTC. Translating gives CARRGGPDGYTF.

The genes are TRBV29-1 and TRBJ1-5; D gene unclear. Germline CDR1 is SQVTM and CDR2 is ANQGSEA. V was pared by 4 bases and J by 2 bases, with 6 bases between. CDR3 length equals 12 residues. Here the CDR3 reads CSVVAGNQPQHF. The DNA for the CDR3 is TGCAGCGTTGTGGCGGGCAATCAGCCCCAGCATTTT.

The gene calls are TRBV9 and TRBJ1-2, with D maybe TRBD1 (6 bases). The CDR3 spans 16 residues. The V gene's germline CDR1 is SGDLS and CDR2 YYNGEE. V lost 1 base and J 5 bases, leaving 18 bases between the germline ends. This CDR3 is CASSVTGTLLEYGYTF. The DNA for the CDR3 is TGTGCCAGCAGCGTAACAGGGACCCTTTTGGAATATGGCTACACCTTC.

The chain recombines TRBV5-1 with TRBJ2-5; 15 bases match TRBD2. Germline V gives CDR1 SGHRS, CDR2 YFSETQ. This CDR3 contains 17 residues. V lost 2 bases, J lost 4 bases, and 6 bases stayed unmatched. The CDR3: CASSFRGTSGGLETQYF. CDR3 nucleotides: TGCGCCAGCAGCTTCAGAGGGACTAGCGGGGGGCTAGAGACCCAGTACTTC.

The chain uses TRBV19 and TRBJ2-7; unclear D gene. There are 16 residues in the CDR3. The germline CDR1 and CDR2 sequences are LNHDA and SQIVND (reference sequence). With 3 bases removed from V and 2 bases from J, the gap between germline ends came to 17 bases. The CDR3, as DNA: TGTGCCAGTAGTATTCGGTCAGGCCTGGCTACCTACGAGCAGTACTTC. Translation gives CASSIRSGLATYEQYF.

The V call is TRBV5-5, the J call TRBJ2-3; 8 bases map to TRBD1. This CDR3 has 15 amino acids. Germline CDR1 reads SGHKS; CDR2 reads YYEKEE (reference sequence). The trim removed 4 bases at V and 4 bases at J, leaving 8 bases unmatched. CDR3 in amino acids: CASSPQDREADTQYF. DNA for the CDR3: TGTGCCAGCAGCCCCCAGGACAGGGAAGCAGATACGCAGTATTTT.

The chain carries TRBV5-4 and TRBJ2-4, with 8 bases matching TRBD1. This CDR3 spans 17 amino acids. The V gene end was trimmed by 3 bases and the J gene end by 0 bases; junction bases not matched to a gene: 8. Germline V gene lookup returns CDR1 SGHNT and CDR2 YYREEE (reference sequence). CDR3 sequence (DNA): TGTGCCAGCAGCTCCAGGGGGCAGCAATTAGCCAAAAACATTCAGTACTTC. Encoded protein: CASSSRGQQLAKNIQYF.

The rearrangement joins TRBV7-9 to TRBJ2-7; maybe TRBD1 (6 bases). Trimming stripped 5 bases from V and 6 bases from J, with 17 bases between. The CDR3 has 14 amino acids. Germline V lookup: CDR1 SEHNR, CDR2 FQNEAQ (reference sequence). The CDR3 loop is CASSDRDNGIEQYF. CDR3 in DNA: TGTGCCAGCAGCGACCGGGACAATGGCATCGAGCAGTACTTC.

V is TRBV27 and J is TRBJ2-2; TRBD1 matches 9 bases. This CDR3 region has 17 residues. The germline V gene has CDR1 MNHEY and CDR2 SMNVEV (reference sequence). V was clipped by 4 bases and J by 3 bases; unmatched bases: 9. The CDR3 sequence is CASSSRGTGIYTGELFF. The CDR3 coding sequence is TGTGCCAGCAGTTCCCGCGGGACAGGGATTTACACCGGGGAGCTGTTTTTT.

The chain is built from TRBV7-9 and TRBJ1-3, with D hard to call. This CDR3 is 17 amino acids long. Germline V gene data show CDR1 as SEHNR and CDR2 as FQNEAQ (reference sequence). Trimming took off 1 base at V and 0 bases at J, with 13 bases between the two ends. The CDR3 loop reads CASSLELRWASGNTIYF. The CDR3 nucleotides read TGTGCCAGCAGCTTAGAACTCCGGTGGGCCTCTGGAAACACCATATATTTT.